This is a list of T cell receptor beta chains from one sample in a study of post-analysis software for immune sequencing data. TCRdb independently ran MiXCR on the PCR reads; one entry per CDR3 protein. Here the sample spans around 770,000 distinct CDR3 sequences, around 46% being singletons. Sequencing used blood. These receptors were taken from a girl aged 10 to 17 with multiple sclerosis. The CDR3 runs from the conserved cysteine through the conserved F or W. The D gene is left open where the match is weak. Not all rows give a size; the values are once, few, many and, for expanded clones, a class.

cdr3_length,v_call,j_call,d_call,clone_size,cdr3_aa,cdr3_nt
14,TRBV29-1,TRBJ2-7,-,-,CSVECRRLSYEQYF,TGCAGCGTTGAGTGTCGCCGCCTGTCCTACGAGCAGTACTTC
15,TRBV5-1,TRBJ2-3,-,few,CASSLEGISTDTQYF,TGCGCCAGCAGCTTGGAAGGAATCAGCACAGATACGCAGTATTTT
15,TRBV4-3,TRBJ2-3,TRBD2,-,CASSPTGEGPDTQYF,TGCGCCAGCAGCCCAACCGGGGAGGGTCCAGATACGCAGTATTTT
13,TRBV6-2/TRBV6-3,TRBJ1-1,TRBD1,few,CASSYRGTGAAFF,TGTGCCAGCAGTTACAGGGGGACAGGAGCAGCTTTCTTT
14,TRBV4-1,TRBJ2-4,-,-,CASSQEFSRDIQYF,TGCGCCAGCAGCCAAGAGTTTAGTAGGGACATTCAGTACTTC
13,TRBV27,TRBJ2-1,-,-,CASSERMYNEQFF,TGTGCCAGCTCTGAGCGGATGTACAATGAGCAGTTCTTC
14,TRBV6-5,TRBJ1-6,-,-,CASSAPGPNSPLHF,TGTGCCAGCAGTGCACCGGGACCTAATTCACCCCTCCACTTT
14,TRBV28,TRBJ2-3,TRBD2,-,CASSSGGITDTQYF,TGTGCCAGCAGTAGCGGGGGAATCACAGATACGCAGTATTTT
13,TRBV7-3,TRBJ2-5,-,medium-sized,CASSFTGGETQYF,TGTGCCAGCAGCTTCACTGGGGGGGAGACCCAGTACTTC
13,TRBV29-1,TRBJ2-5,-,-,CSARQAVQETQYF,TGCAGCGCCCGACAGGCAGTACAAGAGACCCAGTACTTC
14,TRBV6-1,TRBJ2-5,TRBD1,-,CASRGTGLQETQYF,TGTGCCAGCAGGGGGACAGGCCTTCAAGAGACCCAGTACTTC
17,TRBV7-9,TRBJ1-2,-,-,CASSPPGWGTRSYGYTF,TGTGCCAGCAGCCCCCCCGGATGGGGGACGAGGAGCTATGGCTACACCTTC
13,TRBV29-1,TRBJ2-7,TRBD1,-,CSVEDTGGYEQYF,TGCAGCGTTGAAGACACAGGGGGATACGAGCAGTACTTC
15,TRBV7-9,TRBJ2-5,TRBD1,-,CASSLARTGYETQYF,TGTGCCAGCAGCTTAGCCCGGACAGGCTACGAGACCCAGTACTTC
14,TRBV5-1,TRBJ2-1,-,many,CASSLEAGYNEQFF,TGCGCCAGCAGCTTGGAAGCAGGCTACAATGAGCAGTTCTTC
13,TRBV15,TRBJ2-7,-,few,CATSPGTTYEQYF,TGTGCCACCAGCCCAGGGACGACCTACGAGCAGTACTTC
12,TRBV29-1,TRBJ2-1,-,few,CSVGQGSYEQFF,TGCAGCGTTGGCCAGGGAAGTTATGAGCAGTTCTTC
17,TRBV6-5,TRBJ2-3,TRBD2,-,CASSSPTSSQTPDTQYF,TGTGCCAGCAGTTCACCGACTAGCTCCCAGACCCCGGATACGCAGTATTTT
13,TRBV12-3/TRBV12-4,TRBJ1-1,-,-,CASSRSESIEAFF,TGTGCCAGCAGTAGGTCCGAGAGCATTGAAGCTTTCTTT
17,TRBV27,TRBJ2-3,TRBD2,-,CASTLLSTSGSTDTQYF,TGTGCCAGCACCCTACTCTCGACTAGCGGGAGCACAGATACGCAGTATTTT
13,TRBV7-3,TRBJ1-2,TRBD1,-,CASSNRDRDGYTF,TGTGCCAGCAGCAACCGGGACAGGGATGGCTACACCTTC
13,TRBV20-1,TRBJ2-7,-,-,CSAIGTQAYEQYF,TGCAGTGCCATAGGGACCCAAGCCTACGAGCAGTACTTC
14,TRBV12-3/TRBV12-4,TRBJ2-7,-,-,CASRLVGGSYEQYF,TGTGCCAGCAGGTTAGTAGGGGGCTCCTACGAGCAGTACTTC
12,TRBV7-9,TRBJ2-3,-,-,CASSLPGDTQYF,TGTGCCAGCAGCTTACCAGGAGATACGCAGTATTTT
13,TRBV7-2,TRBJ2-5,-,-,CASSFGIPETQYF,TGTGCCAGCAGCTTCGGGATTCCTGAGACCCAGTACTTC
14,TRBV7-6,TRBJ2-7,TRBD1,-,CASSTPGQAGEQYF,TGTGCCAGCAGCACCCCGGGACAGGCTGGGGAGCAGTACTTC
13,TRBV29-1,TRBJ2-5,TRBD2,-,CSAGLANQETQYF,TGCAGCGCGGGACTAGCGAATCAAGAGACCCAGTACTTC
16,TRBV6-2/TRBV6-3,TRBJ2-1,-,few,CASSPPSGLAYNEQFF,TGTGCCAGCAGCCCCCCGTCCGGGCTAGCGTACAATGAGCAGTTCTTC
12,TRBV7-8,TRBJ2-3,-,-,CATPDGPDTQYF,TGTGCCACCCCGGACGGGCCAGATACGCAGTATTTT
15,TRBV15,TRBJ2-1,-,-,CATSRDQVKYNEQFF,TGTGCCACCAGCAGAGATCAGGTTAAATACAATGAGCAGTTCTTC
14,TRBV3-1,TRBJ2-3,-,few,CASTPGYYTDTQYF,TGTGCCAGCACCCCGGGCTACTACACAGATACGCAGTATTTT
16,TRBV4-2,TRBJ2-7,TRBD2,-,CASSQDPLAGVTEQYF,TGTGCCAGCAGCCAAGATCCGTTAGCGGGAGTGACCGAGCAGTACTTC
15,TRBV20-1,TRBJ2-1,-,-,CSARDLVSPYNEQFF,TGCAGTGCTAGAGATCTAGTCAGCCCCTACAATGAGCAGTTCTTC
15,TRBV5-1,TRBJ1-5,TRBD1,-,CASSLDGTGGHPQHF,TGCGCCAGCAGCTTGGATGGGACAGGAGGGCACCCCCAGCATTTT
14,TRBV6-6,TRBJ1-5,-,few,CASSYARGNQPQHF,TGTGCCAGCAGTTATGCTAGGGGCAATCAGCCCCAGCATTTT
12,TRBV2,TRBJ2-7,-,-,CASSAELYEQYF,TGTGCCAGCAGTGCTGAGCTCTACGAGCAGTACTTC
12,TRBV5-1,TRBJ2-1,-,once,CASSLTDLEQFF,TGCGCCAGCAGCTTGACCGATTTGGAGCAGTTCTTC
19,TRBV7-8,TRBJ2-1,TRBD2,-,CASSSLTSSGRVSYNEQFF,TGTGCCAGCAGCTCACTTACCTCTAGCGGGAGAGTGTCCTACAATGAGCAGTTCTTC
18,TRBV6-4,TRBJ2-2,TRBD1,-,CASSDSFLGGKNTGELFF,TGTGCCAGCAGTGACTCCTTCTTAGGGGGCAAGAACACCGGGGAGCTGTTTTTT
14,TRBV24-1,TRBJ2-1,-,-,CATSDRGSSNEQFF,TGTGCCACCAGTGACAGGGGTAGTTCCAATGAGCAGTTCTTC
15,TRBV5-1,TRBJ2-5,-,-,CASSTLGLYQETQYF,TGCGCCAGCAGTACTCTGGGTCTGTACCAAGAGACCCAGTACTTC
13,TRBV5-4,TRBJ2-3,-,once,CASRLGVTDTQYF,TGTGCCAGCAGGTTAGGGGTCACAGATACGCAGTATTTT
15,TRBV7-8,TRBJ2-7,TRBD2,-,CASSLGGGFYNEQYF,TGTGCCAGCAGCCTTGGGGGGGGTTTCTACAATGAGCAGTACTTC
13,TRBV28,TRBJ2-7,-,-,CASTDGTLYEQYF,TGTGCCAGCACCGACGGGACTCTCTACGAGCAGTACTTC
15,TRBV9,TRBJ2-7,-,-,CASSVELDLSYEQYF,TGTGCCAGCAGCGTAGAGCTGGATTTGTCCTACGAGCAGTACTTC
15,TRBV6-1,TRBJ2-7,TRBD2,-,CASSTASGSSYEQYF,TGTGCCAGCAGTACCGCTAGCGGGAGTTCCTACGAGCAGTACTTC